Below, one TCR beta chain is given with its context. The antigen remains undetermined. Together with a sample-barcoded 5' primer, a J-beta primer mix was included in a second PCR lasting about 7 to 11 cycles. TCRdb re-analysed the 5' RACE reads in MiXCR, keeping a single row per CDR3 protein. The sample includes approximately 1.5 million distinct CDR3 sequences, under 55% seen only once; the top ten take 4%. Every participating donor contributed around 9.5 milliliters of peripheral blood through a draw. The CDR3 covers 15 residues. This entry belongs to a study of blood T cells in healthy people across ages. Overall study findings and caveats: Diversity estimates from one million T cells were considered underestimates. Compared with aged donors, long-lived donors showed fewer expanded clones, suggesting selection.

The receptor's source is a woman between 18 and 30 years old in good health. The chain uses TRBV21-1 and TRBJ1-1; the table's D call, TRBD1, was not checked against the DNA. TRBV21-1 is deemed a pseudogene. Sequencing was carried out using blood. CDR3 amino acids: CASRRDRGRDTEAFF. DNA for the CDR3: TGTGCCAGCCGCCGGGACAGGGGGCGCGATACTGAAGCTTTCTTT.